Following are 29 T cell receptor beta chains from one sample sequenced in a study of CD8 T cells in ankylosing spondylitis. TCRdb passed the 5' RACE reads through MiXCR, listing each CDR3 protein once. The sample gives around 88,000 distinct CDR3 sequences, roughly 8.8% of which show up once; 5.1% is in the top ten. The sample consisted of blood, either unsorted or a sorted T cell fraction (not recorded which). These receptors came from a male donor with ankylosing spondylitis or in good health (not recorded which).

This clonotype occurred many times. The chain joins TRBV28 to TRBJ2-5, with 13 bases lining up with TRBD2. The CDR3 runs 18 residues. CDR1 and CDR2 (germline): MDHEN, SYDVKM. Trimming cost V 5 bases and J 4 bases; bases outside gene matches: 13. Written as DNA, the CDR3 is TGTGCCAGCAGTCCCCCAGGACTAGCGGGGGAGATGGGAGAGACCCAGTACTTC. Encoded protein: CASSPPGLAGEMGETQYF.

At least ten counts were recorded for this clonotype. V usage is TRBV20-1 and J usage is TRBJ1-6; 7 bases are shared with TRBD1. Trimming took 6 bases from V and 0 from J; bases not matched to a gene: 8. The length of the CDR3 is 16 residues. Germline CDR1 is DFQATT and CDR2 is SNEGSKA (reference sequence). The CDR3 DNA reads as TGCAGTGCAACGTTGACAGGGAGCTCCTATAATTCACCCCTCCACTTT. Translated, it gives CSATLTGSSYNSPLHF.

This clonotype has just a few counts. The rearrangement links TRBV10-3 to TRBJ2-1; 8 bases are shared with TRBD2. Germline assignment: CDR1 ENHRY and CDR2 SYGVKD. The length of the CDR3 is 18 residues. After removal of 4 bases from V and 0 bases from J, the junction contained 11 bases not matched to a gene. CDR3 nucleotide sequence: TGTGCCATCAGTGGAGACACCGGGGGGGAAAGCTCCTACAATGAGCAGTTCTTC. Amino acids: CAISGDTGGESSYNEQFF.

This clonotype was picked up many times. The rearrangement uses TRBV7-2 and TRBJ2-1; 7 nucleotides align to TRBD2. The J segment lost 0 bases and the V segment lost 6 bases, leaving 2 bases of the junction unmatched. This CDR3 has 14 amino acids. Germline assignment: CDR1 SGHTA and CDR2 FQGNSA. The CDR3 region has the DNA TGTGCCAGCAGGGGGGGGAGCTCCTACAATGAGCAGTTCTTC. Translation gives CASRGGSSYNEQFF.

As to this clonotype: A much larger clone lies a single base off, so this may be a read error. The rearrangement joins TRBV7-9 to TRBJ2-1; the D gene is possibly TRBD2 (6 bases). V was pared by 3 bases and J by 3 bases, with 9 bases between. The germline V gene has CDR1 SEHNR and CDR2 FQNEAQ (reference sequence). The CDR3 covers 14 residues. CDR3 residues: CASSFRENYNEQFF. Here the CDR3 DNA reads TGTGCCAGCAGCTTCCGGGAGAACTACAATGAGCAGTTCTTC.

The genes are TRBV4-1 and TRBJ2-7, with 11 nucleotides matching TRBD1. This CDR3 is built from 14 residues. Germline V lookup: CDR1 MGHRA, CDR2 YSYEKL. V shed 4 bases, J shed 7 bases, and the junction held 6 bases outside the gene matches. CDR3 nucleotides: TGCGCCAGCAGCCCGTGGACAGGGGGCTGGGAGCAGTACTTC. Its translation is CASSPWTGGWEQYF.

This clonotype has at least ten counts. The genes are TRBV10-1 and TRBJ1-3, with a tentative D call TRBD1 (5 bases). The ends were cut back, 6 bases at V and 0 bases at J, with 18 bases in the middle. Germline lookup yields CDR1 WNHNN and CDR2 SYGVQD (reference sequence). The length of the CDR3 is 17 residues. This chain's CDR3 is CASRRDSLWGSGNTIYF. In nucleotides, the CDR3 is TGCGCCAGCAGACGGGACTCCCTTTGGGGCTCTGGAAACACCATATATTTT.

This chain uses TRBV7-2 with TRBJ1-5; maybe TRBD1 (5 bases). The CDR3 totals 15 residues. Germline V CDR1 and CDR2: SGHTA, FQGNSA. Trimming left V 3 bases short and J 2 bases short, with 11 bases between. The CDR3: CASSLGRGGNQPQHF. CDR3 nucleotide sequence: TGTGCCAGCAGCTTGGGGAGGGGTGGCAATCAGCCCCAGCATTTT.

This clonotype was seen at least ten times. The germline gene is not matched at one end of the junction; a read error may be the cause. Written as DNA, the CDR3 is TGTGCCAGCAGTTTTACGGGGGGCTCCAACGAGCAGTACTTC. Translating gives CASSFTGGSNEQYF. The V and J genes are TRBV27 and TRBJ2-7; possibly TRBD2 for D (7 bases). Germline loops: CDR1 MNHEY, CDR2 SMNVEV (reference sequence). The CDR3 totals 14 residues.

This clonotype was observed many times. The V and J genes are TRBV5-1 and TRBJ2-7; D is unresolved. The CDR3 sequence is 11 residues long. Trimming cost V 4 bases and J 1 base, with 3 bases left between them. CDR1 and CDR2 (germline): SGHRS, YFSETQ. CDR3 sequence: CASSGSYEQYF. The CDR3 DNA reads TGCGCCAGCAGCGGGTCCTACGAGCAGTACTTC.

This clonotype appeared many times. The chain recombines TRBV20-1 with TRBJ2-5; TRBD2 agrees at 7 bases. Germline assignment: CDR1 DFQATT and CDR2 SNEGSKA (reference sequence). Trimming cost V 1 base and J 4 bases; bases outside gene matches: 6. The CDR3 has 14 amino acids. In DNA form, the CDR3 reads TGCAGTGCTAGAGGCGAGACTAGCATAGAGACCCAGTACTTC. Translation gives CSARGETSIETQYF.

A word on this clonotype: At one boundary the junction diverges from the germline segment, which might be a read error. The chain links TRBV11-2 to TRBJ2-1; the D call may be TRBD1 or TRBD2 (6 bases each). CDR1 SGHAT and CDR2 FQNNGV come from the germline V gene. The CDR3 runs 15 residues. The CDR3 sequence is CASGRLGGIYNEQFF. In nucleotides, the CDR3 is TGCGCCAGCGGTCGTCTAGGGGGGATATACAATGAGCAGTTCTTC.

This clonotype has just one count. The conserved closing phenylalanine or tryptophan is absent in this CDR3, likely reflecting a read error. The CDR3 sequence is CSAQYMNTEAFL. CDR3 nucleotide sequence: TGCAGTGCTCAGTACATGAACACAGAAGCTTTCCTT. The chain couples TRBV20-1 to TRBJ1-1, with D uncertain. The germline CDR1 and CDR2 sequences are DFQATT and SNEGSKA (reference sequence). There are 12 residues in the CDR3.

This clonotype was recorded at least ten times. The chain couples TRBV11-2 to TRBJ2-1; D unresolved. Per germline, CDR1 SGHAT and CDR2 FQNNGV. V was trimmed by 5 bases and J by 5 bases, leaving 10 bases between them. CDR3 length: 13 residues. The CDR3 coding sequence is TGTGCCAGCAGCGTACCCCTTAACAATGAGCAGTTCTTC. The encoded protein is CASSVPLNNEQFF. Filled out from reference TRBV11-2 and TRBJ2-1, the complete variable domain reads EAGVAQSPRYKIIEKRQSVAFWCNPISGHATLYWYQQILGQGPKLLIQFQNNGVVDDSQLPKDRFSAERLKGVDSTLKIQPAKLEDSAVYLCASSVPLNNEQFFGPGTRLTVL.

This clonotype was recorded many times. The chain uses TRBV5-1 and TRBJ2-3; 9 positions agree with TRBD1. CDR3 length equals 16 residues. V shed 4 bases and J 2 bases; nucleotides not matched to a gene: 8. Germline V gene lookup returns CDR1 SGHRS and CDR2 YFSETQ. The CDR3 DNA reads as TGCGCCAGCAGCGACCAAACAGGGGGCTTCACAGATACGCAGTATTTT. Its protein is CASSDQTGGFTDTQYF.

This clonotype was recorded many times. The chain uses TRBV14 and TRBJ2-7, with TRBD2 matching over 10 bases. The germline gives CDR1 SGHDN, CDR2 FVKESK. J was trimmed by 2 bases and V by 0 bases; bases with no gene match: 4. The CDR3 is 16 residues long. CDR3 in DNA: TGTGCCAGCAGCCAAGAATTAGCGGGGGGACCCTACGAGCAGTACTTC. Encoded protein: CASSQELAGGPYEQYF.

Ten or more counts support this clonotype. This chain joins TRBV12-3 or TRBV12-4 and TRBJ1-4; D is undetermined. CDR3 length: 14 residues. Trimming cost V 5 bases and J 7 bases, with 14 bases left between them. CDR3 nucleotide sequence: TGTGCCAGCAGTCCCGCCGACGAAAGTGAAAAACTGTTTTTT. Translated, it gives CASSPADESEKLFF.

This chain's CDR3 is CASSLSGNNEQFF. CDR3 in DNA: TGTGCCAGCAGCTTGTCGGGAAACAATGAGCAGTTCTTC. The V gene is TRBV5-5, the J gene TRBJ2-1; tentative D call: TRBD2 (5 bases). Germline lookup yields CDR1 SGHKS and CDR2 YYEKEE (reference sequence). The CDR3 sequence is 13 residues long. V lost 1 base and J lost 5, with 7 bases in between.

At least ten counts were recorded for this clonotype. The chain joins TRBV6-5 to TRBJ1-3; the match to TRBD1 covers 9 bases. Looked up from germline, CDR1 is MNHEY and CDR2 is SVGAGI. Losses at the gene ends were 2 bases for V and 0 bases for J; bases not matched to a gene: 8. The CDR3 is 18 amino acids. The CDR3 protein is CASSYSKGTGTSGNTIYF. The CDR3 DNA reads TGTGCCAGCAGTTACAGTAAAGGGACAGGGACCTCTGGAAACACCATATATTTT.

This clonotype was seen repeatedly, ten times or more. V and J are TRBV24-1 and TRBJ2-3, with D uncertain. This CDR3 spans 13 amino acids. V shed 3 bases and J shed 2 bases, with 5 bases lying between them. Germline CDR1 is KGHDR and CDR2 is SFDVKD. The CDR3: CATSDRVTDTQYF. The CDR3 nucleotides read TGTGCCACCAGTGATCGGGTCACAGATACGCAGTATTTT.

This clonotype was counted many times. This rearrangement joins TRBV29-1 to TRBJ2-1; D perhaps matches TRBD1 (7 bases). The CDR3 is made up of 14 amino acids. In germline, CDR1 is SQVTM, CDR2 ANQGSEA. The V end was cut by 7 bases, the J end by 2 bases, with 15 bases between. CDR3 sequence: CSARGDSAYNEQFF. CDR3 bases: TGCAGCGCCCGCGGGGACAGCGCCTACAATGAGCAGTTCTTC.

This clonotype was counted at least ten times. This sequence joins TRBV12-3 or TRBV12-4 and TRBJ1-1, with 9 bases fitting TRBD1. The CDR3 consists of 16 residues. V lost 6 bases and J lost 1; bases outside the gene matches: 9. The CDR3 nucleotides read TGTGCCAGCAGGACCCAAGGGACAGGGCGGAACACTGAAGCTTTCTTT. This encodes CASRTQGTGRNTEAFF.

This clonotype was detected ten times or more. The CDR3 is CATSDNSGGHYNEQFF. The CDR3 nucleotides are TGTGCCACCAGTGACAATAGCGGGGGACACTACAATGAGCAGTTCTTC. This chain joins TRBV24-1 and TRBJ2-1, with TRBD2 matching over 9 bases. Germline V CDR1 and CDR2: KGHDR, SFDVKD. The CDR3 loop spans 16 amino acids. V gave up 4 bases and J gave up 3 bases; unmatched junction bases: 6.

In its sample, this clonotype was seen many times. The chain couples TRBV6-5 to TRBJ1-1, with D perhaps matching TRBD1 (6 bases). CDR1 is MNHEY, CDR2 SVGAGI, per germline. The V and J ends lost 11 bases and 1 base respectively, with 23 bases between them. CDR3 length: 16 residues. CDR3 nucleotide sequence: TGTGCCTCCAGGGACATGCACTTAAAGCCGAACACTGAAGCTTTCTTT. It is translated as CASRDMHLKPNTEAFF.

As for this clonotype: With a much larger clone just one base away, this may be a read error. The chain uses TRBV23-1 and TRBJ2-5, with D maybe TRBD1 (6 bases). TRBV23-1 is assigned to the ORF class and has an uncertain function. The CDR3 is 16 residues long. V dropped 3 bases and J dropped 5 bases, with 19 bases sitting between them. CDR3 protein: CASSQQDRGEIETQYF. The CDR3 bases are TGCGCCAGCAGTCAGCAGGACAGAGGGGAAATCGAGACCCAGTACTTC.

This clonotype was seen a few times. The chain carries TRBV7-2 and TRBJ1-2; TRBD1 might be the D (6 bases). This CDR3 has 15 amino acids. CDR1 and CDR2 (germline): SGHTA, FQGNSA. The V end was cut by 3 bases, the J end by 5 bases, with 16 bases between. In DNA form, the CDR3 reads TGTGCCAGCAGCTTGGCGGACAGCCCTAGATATGGCTACACCTTC. This codes for CASSLADSPRYGYTF.

This clonotype was found many times. V usage is TRBV29-1 and J usage is TRBJ2-1, with D unclear. This CDR3 spans 13 amino acids. V lost 4 bases and J lost 2, with 9 bases in between. CDR1 SQVTM and CDR2 ANQGSEA come from the germline V gene. CDR3 in amino acids: CSVVAQTYNEQFF. DNA for the CDR3: TGCAGCGTTGTTGCCCAGACCTACAATGAGCAGTTCTTC.

At least ten counts were recorded for this clonotype. The genes are TRBV19 and TRBJ2-5; D is ambiguous. The CDR3 length is 11 residues. From germline, CDR1 is LNHDA and CDR2 SQIVND (reference sequence). V lost 3 bases and J 5 bases, leaving 4 bases between the germline ends. CDR3 amino acids: CASSIKETQYF. CDR3 bases: TGTGCCAGTAGTATTAAGGAGACCCAGTACTTC.

At least ten counts were recorded for this clonotype. V and J are TRBV6-6 and TRBJ2-1, with D possibly being TRBD1 or TRBD2 (5 bases each). The CDR3 loop spans 13 amino acids. The V gene's germline CDR1 is MNHNY and CDR2 SVGAGI (reference sequence). Trimming removed 5 bases from V and 4 bases from J, with 9 bases in between. Here the CDR3 reads CASSPGRYNEQFF. The CDR3 nucleotides read TGTGCCAGCAGTCCGGGACGGTACAATGAGCAGTTCTTC.